This T cell receptor beta chain was obtained from a study of shared clonotypes between healthy human individuals. For the study at large: CD4 naive cells filled three plates per donor, CD4 memory three, CD8 naive two and CD8 memory one.

This CDR3 has 15 residues. Trimming took 0 bases from V and 1 from J, leaving 7 bases between them. Per the germline V gene, CDR1 is SGDLS and CDR2 is YYNGEE. Assay: immunoSEQ multiplex PCR; the TCRdb copy retains only in-frame clones and omits some. The sample includes about 2 million clones, roughly 94% of them seen just once. Nashville, Tennessee was home to all donors, who were Caucasian adults. The material sequenced was naive CD4+ T cells sorted from blood. As to subset: CD45RA+ positively selected. The clonotype was recovered from a man younger than 35 in good health. The genes are TRBV9 and TRBJ2-2; D remains unclear. The CDR3, as DNA: TGTGCCAGCAGCGTAGCTTACAGGAACACCGGGGAGCTGTTTTTT. This encodes CASSVAYRNTGELFF.